This note documents a single T cell receptor (beta chain) sequence. The antigen remains unidentified. In TCRdb, the 5' RACE reads were re-called with MiXCR into one record per CDR3 protein. This table has about 240,000 distinct CDR3 sequences, approximately 11% appearing once. The data were obtained in a study of identical twins. General study results and limits: Twin pairs' shared out-of-frame alpha sequences were enriched in low generation probability.

Trimming cost V 6 bases and J 0 bases, with 24 bases left between them. The CDR3 has 18 residues. The germline CDR1 and CDR2 sequences are SGHAT and FQDESV (reference sequence). Another study also made use of these data, one on yellow fever vaccine responses in identical twins.

The specimen sequenced was memory (CD45RO+) T cells sorted from blood. The TCR originated in a young woman in good health. The genes are TRBV11-1 and TRBJ2-7; a possible D gene is TRBD1 (5 bases). CDR3 in amino acids: CASSYTRPGQVGSYEQYF. The CDR3 coding sequence is TGTGCCAGCAGTTATACCCGACCCGGACAAGTGGGCTCCTACGAGCAGTACTTC.